This TCR beta chain was found in a study of T cell responses to AZD1222 COVID-19 vaccine. Germline lookup yields CDR1 MNHEY and CDR2 SVGAGI. This CDR3 spans 15 amino acids. The junction had 9 bases not matched to a gene; V was cut back by 6 bases and J by 5 bases. Generated by immunoSEQ multiplex PCR, the TCRdb table keeps only in-frame clones and is missing some. The table has 180,000 or so clones, roughly nine tenths seen once. The genes are TRBV6-5 and TRBJ1-1; 10 bases are a match to TRBD1. The sample was peripheral blood, taken 28 days after the second AZD1222 dose. The sequence came from an adult who received the AZD1222 COVID-19 vaccine. The CDR3 DNA is TGTGCCAGCAGCTTCGGACAGGGGGGGAAAACTGAAGCTTTCTTT. Protein: CASSFGQGGKTEAFF.